The clone carrying this T cell receptor (beta chain) was picked up many times. No antigen is known for it. The data derive from a study of identical twins. Study-wide points: The models gave estimates that fell short of the out-of-frame TCR alpha sharing seen in monozygotic twins. High-abundance cord blood beta clonotypes had fewer insertions; memory repertoires showed none. For out-of-frame alpha sequences shared by twins, low generation probability was in excess. Its conclusions, products of cross-sectional statistical analysis, did not come from following the same donors.

This CDR3 is 16 amino acids long. Looked up from germline, CDR1 is MGHRA and CDR2 is YSYEKL. The V segment lost 4 bases and the J segment 5 bases; nucleotides outside the gene matches: 13. TCRdb re-derived calls from the 5' RACE reads in MiXCR, one entry per CDR3 protein. The table records about 150,000 distinct CDR3 sequences, 3% to 4% of them present only once. Specimen: memory T cells sorted from blood. V usage is TRBV4-1 and J usage is TRBJ2-5; 7 nucleotides agree with TRBD2. The clonotype originates from a man between 18 and 35 years old in good health. The CDR3 nucleotides read TGCGCCAGCAGCCCGCTCCCGAGGGAGGGTTGGGAGACCCAGTACTTC. It is translated as CASSPLPREGWETQYF.